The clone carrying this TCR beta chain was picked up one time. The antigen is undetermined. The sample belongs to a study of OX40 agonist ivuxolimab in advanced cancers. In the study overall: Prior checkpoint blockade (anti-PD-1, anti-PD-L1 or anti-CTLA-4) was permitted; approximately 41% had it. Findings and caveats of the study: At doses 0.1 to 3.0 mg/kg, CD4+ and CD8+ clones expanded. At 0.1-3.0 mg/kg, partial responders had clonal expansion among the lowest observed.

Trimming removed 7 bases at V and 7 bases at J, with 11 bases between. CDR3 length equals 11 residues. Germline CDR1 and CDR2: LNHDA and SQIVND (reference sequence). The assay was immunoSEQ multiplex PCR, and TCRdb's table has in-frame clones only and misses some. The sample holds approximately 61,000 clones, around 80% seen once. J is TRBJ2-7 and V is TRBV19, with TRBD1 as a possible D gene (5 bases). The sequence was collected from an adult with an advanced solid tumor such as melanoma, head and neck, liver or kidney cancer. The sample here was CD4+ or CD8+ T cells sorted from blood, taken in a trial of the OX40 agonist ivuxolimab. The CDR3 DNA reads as TGTGCCAGTACCAATAGGGGTGAGCAGTACTTC. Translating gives CASTNRGEQYF.